This TCR beta chain was captured in a study of blood T cell repertoires in COVID-19. TCRdb keeps only in-frame clones here, not all; method: immunoSEQ multiplex PCR. The repertoire holds roughly 390,000 clones, with 87% as singletons. The receptor was derived from a woman between 25 and 40 years old with COVID-19, enrolled during active disease. Material for sequencing was peripheral blood.

The CDR3 loop is CASSQDLLGLKLSYNEQFF. DNA for the CDR3: TGTGCCAGCAGCCAAGACCTATTGGGACTAAAACTCTCCTACAATGAGCAGTTCTTC. The chain links TRBV3-1 (or the pseudogene TRBV3-2) to TRBJ2-1; 7 bases align to TRBD2. V gave up 0 bases and J gave up 0 bases; unmatched junction bases: 11. Germline V gene lookup returns CDR1 LGHDT and CDR2 YNNKEL (reference sequence). The CDR3 has 19 residues.